This TCR beta chain stems from a study of human T cells and chemical hapten exposure. Study context: From small differences in pooled library volume came most of the variation in per-sample TCR yields.

Study results and caveats: After DPC sensitization, TCRs above 1 in 1000 frequency showed no change.

CDR3 length: 14 amino acids. Germline V gives CDR1 MNHNY, CDR2 SVGAGI (reference sequence). V dropped 6 bases and J dropped 2; count of bases not matched to a gene: 7. The time point here: healthy volunteer bleed at 6 weeks. Unfractionated whole blood yielded total RNA. TCRdb called the RACE reads again in MiXCR, with one record for every CDR3 protein. The table includes tens of thousands of distinct CDR3 sequences, around 3.6% detected once. This clonotype has at least ten counts. Its antigen is unidentified. Sequencing input: whole blood. The TCR comes from a human donor in good health. Some clones in this sample may be carry-over from other donors' samples. V usage is TRBV6-6 and J usage is TRBJ2-7, with 7 bases matching TRBD1. The CDR3 DNA sequence: TGTGCCAGCAGCCAGACAGGGCCCACCTACGAGCAGTACTTC. This codes for CASSQTGPTYEQYF.